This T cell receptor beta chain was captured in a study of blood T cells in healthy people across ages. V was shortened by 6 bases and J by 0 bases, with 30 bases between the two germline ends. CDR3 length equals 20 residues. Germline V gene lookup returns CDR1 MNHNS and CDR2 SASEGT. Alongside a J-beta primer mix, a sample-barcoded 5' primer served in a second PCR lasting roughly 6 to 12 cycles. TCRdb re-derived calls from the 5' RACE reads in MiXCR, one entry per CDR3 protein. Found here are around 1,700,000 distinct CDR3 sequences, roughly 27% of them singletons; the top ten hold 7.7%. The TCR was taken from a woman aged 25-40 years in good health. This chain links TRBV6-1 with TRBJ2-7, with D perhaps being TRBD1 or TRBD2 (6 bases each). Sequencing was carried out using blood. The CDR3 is CASRTKTWGAGGPGSYEQYF. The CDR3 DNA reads TGTGCCAGCAGGACGAAAACTTGGGGGGCAGGCGGCCCGGGCTCCTACGAGCAGTACTTC.